Listed below are T cell receptor beta chains from one sample, sequenced in a study of cytotoxic CD8 clonotypes in ibrutinib-treated CLL. Using immunoSEQ multiplex PCR, the repertoire was profiled, and TCRdb retains in-frame clones only, with some absent. The data contain tens of thousands of clones, approximately 62% of them seen just once; the ten biggest clones take up about 15%. The material sequenced was PBMCs, taken after 12 months of ibrutinib treatment. These receptor sequences come from a human donor with chronic lymphocytic leukemia. The CDR3 runs from the conserved cysteine through the conserved F or W. The D gene is left open where the match is weak. Only part of the rows carry a size: once, few, many, or a class if the clone is expanded.

clone_size j_call d_call v_call cdr3_nt cdr3_aa
once TRBJ1-2 NA TRBV6-1 TGTGCCAGCAGTGAATTCTTCAGTAACTATGGCTACACCTTC CASSEFFSNYGYTF
NA TRBJ1-4 NA TRBV5-1 TGCGCCAGCAGCTGGGGAGGAGGAAGTGAAAAACTGTTTTTT CASSWGGGSEKLFF
few TRBJ2-4 TRBD1 TRBV6-1 TGTGCCAGCAGTGATCGGAAACAGGGGTTCGAAAACATTCAGTACTTC CASSDRKQGFENIQYF
NA TRBJ2-1 TRBD2 TRBV11-1 TGTGCCAGCAGCTCGAGCGGGAGGGTCTACAATGAGCAGTTCTTC CASSSSGRVYNEQFF
NA TRBJ2-7 NA TRBV7-8 TGTGCCAGCAGCGCAGGGGGGGAGACAGGGTCTTACGAGCAGTACTTC CASSAGGETGSYEQYF
NA TRBJ2-5 NA TRBV7-2 TGTGCCAGCAGCTTATCATACAGGAGAGAGACCCAGTACTTC CASSLSYRRETQYF
NA TRBJ2-1 NA TRBV18 TGTGCCAGCTGCGCCACGGAGAACTACAATGAGCAGTTCTTC CASCATENYNEQFF
NA TRBJ2-2 NA TRBV7-6 TGTGCCAGCAGCTTAGTACGAGCGGGCACCGGGGAGCTGTTTTTT CASSLVRAGTGELFF
NA TRBJ2-7 NA TRBV15 TGTGCCACCAGCAGAGATCCTACCTACGAGCAGTACTTC CATSRDPTYEQYF
NA TRBJ1-5 NA TRBV6-5 TGTGCCAGCAGAATAGCCCCGGATCAGCCCCAGCATTTT CASRIAPDQPQHF